This TCR beta chain was captured in a study of cytomegalovirus exposure and HLA in healthy donors. Study-wide context: Earlier sequencing of about 179 million T cells yielded 100 million to 120 million unique TCR beta sequences.

As for this clone: Its antigen is not known.

The donors, nominally healthy at sampling, likely had unrecorded immune exposures. Study results and caveats: Exclusion as indistinguishable affected some V segments, including TRBV6-2 and TRBV6-3.

There are 16 residues in the CDR3. V shed 0 bases and J shed 2 bases, with 11 bases lying between them. In the PCR, 60 Vbeta and 13 Jbeta primers were used. Profiling relied on immunoSEQ multiplex PCR, and the TCRdb table lists in-frame clones only, not all of them. The repertoire holds 120,000 or so clones, with approximately 75% as singletons. The receptor's source is a man aged 25-40 years in good health and CMV-seronegative. Sequencing input: PBMCs. This chain joins TRBV23-1 and TRBJ1-3; a weak D match, TRBD1 (6 bases). TRBV23-1 is labeled an ORF, and its function is uncertain. The CDR3, as DNA: TGCGCCAGCAGTCAATCTTTTTCAGGGGCTGGAAACACCATATATTTT. It codes for CASSQSFSGAGNTIYF.